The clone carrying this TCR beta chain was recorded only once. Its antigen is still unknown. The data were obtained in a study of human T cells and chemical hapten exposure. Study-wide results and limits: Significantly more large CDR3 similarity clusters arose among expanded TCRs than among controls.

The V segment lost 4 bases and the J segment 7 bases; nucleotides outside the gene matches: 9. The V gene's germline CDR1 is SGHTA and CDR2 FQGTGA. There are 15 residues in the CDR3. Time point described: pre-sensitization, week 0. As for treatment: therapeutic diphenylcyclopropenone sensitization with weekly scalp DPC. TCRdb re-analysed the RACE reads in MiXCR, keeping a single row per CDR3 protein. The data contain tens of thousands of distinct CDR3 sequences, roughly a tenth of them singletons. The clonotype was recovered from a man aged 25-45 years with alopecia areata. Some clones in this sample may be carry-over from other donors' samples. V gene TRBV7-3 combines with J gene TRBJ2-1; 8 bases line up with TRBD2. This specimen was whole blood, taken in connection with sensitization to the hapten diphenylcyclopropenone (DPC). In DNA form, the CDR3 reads TGTGCCAGCAGCTCTCCCGGGACTAGAGGGAATGAGCAGTTCTTC. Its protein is CASSSPGTRGNEQFF.